This is a list of T cell receptor beta chains from one sample in a study of graft-versus-host responses after intestinal transplantation. Assay used: immunoSEQ multiplex PCR; TCRdb lists only in-frame clones, some missing. The sample carries over 15,000 clones, around 70% recorded once. Sequenced material: ileum tissue, taken 14 days after transplant. All receptors derive from a human patient who received an intestinal transplant, so some T cells may come from the graft donor. Both conserved end residues are part of each CDR3. D genes are given only for firm matches. The listing skips clone size in some rows; elsewhere it reads once, few, many or a size class.

>medium-sized|TRBV5-5|NA|TRBJ2-7
TGTGCCAGCAGCCACTCGACAGGCTACGAGCAGTACTTC
CASSHSTGYEQYF
>NA|TRBV5-4|TRBD2|TRBJ2-7
TGTGCCAGCAGCGGAGGGCTAGCGGGACCCTACGAGCAGTACTTC
CASSGGLAGPYEQYF
>NA|TRBV7-9|NA|TRBJ2-1
TGTGCCAGCAGCTTAGTTGGGGGGACTTGGCGGAGTGAGCAGTTCTTC
CASSLVGGTWRSEQFF
>NA|TRBV30|TRBD2|TRBJ2-1
TGTGCCTGGAAAGATATTAGACTAGCGGCCTACAATGAGCAGTTCTTC
CAWKDIRLAAYNEQFF
>NA|TRBV27|TRBD2|TRBJ2-5
TGTGCCAGCTCGTTCTCTAGCGGGATAGGGCAGACCCAGTACTTC
CASSFSSGIGQTQYF
>NA|TRBV5-5|NA|TRBJ2-7
TGTGCCAGCAGCCGCTCTACAGGTTACGAGCAGTACTTC
CASSRSTGYEQYF
>few|TRBV30|TRBD1|TRBJ1-2
TGTGCCTGGAGTGTGACAGGGGGCGGAGGCTACACCTTC
CAWSVTGGGGYTF
>NA|TRBV4-1|NA|TRBJ1-2
TGCGCCAGCAGCCAAGATGTTCGCACCGGGACAAACTATGGCTACACCTTC
CASSQDVRTGTNYGYTF
>NA|TRBV10-3|TRBD1|TRBJ1-1
TGTGCCATCAGGACAATGACAGGGGTCACTGAAGCTTTCTTT
CAIRTMTGVTEAFF
>NA|TRBV29-1|TRBD1|TRBJ2-3
TGCAGCGTCCGAGGCGAGATCGGGACAGGGGTAACAGATACGCAGTATTTT
CSVRGEIGTGVTDTQYF
>few|TRBV27|NA|TRBJ2-3
TGTGCCAGCAGTTTATTTGGGGGGAGCACAGATACGCAGTATTTT
CASSLFGGSTDTQYF
>NA|TRBV19|NA|TRBJ2-7
TGTGCCAGTAGTATGGGTGGAGACGAGCAGTACTTC
CASSMGGDEQYF
>NA|TRBV10-1|NA|TRBJ2-5
TGCGCCAGCAGTGACCTACAGGGAGAAGAGACCCAGTACTTC
CASSDLQGEETQYF
>NA|TRBV4-2|NA|TRBJ2-3
TGTGCCAGCAGCCAAGATCTGGCACCCCACACAGATACGCAGTATTTT
CASSQDLAPHTDTQYF
>NA|TRBV5-1|TRBD2|TRBJ2-2
TGCGCCAGCAGCTTCCCTGGACTAGCGGGGACCGGGGAGCTGTTTTTT
CASSFPGLAGTGELFF
>NA|TRBV19|TRBD1|TRBJ1-1
TGTGCCAGTAGTATTGGGGAGGGACAGGGGAGGGACACTGAAGCTTTCTTT
CASSIGEGQGRDTEAFF
>NA|TRBV27|NA|TRBJ2-3
TGTGCCAGCAGTCTCGTTCGAGGTATCACAGATACGCAGTATTTT
CASSLVRGITDTQYF
>few|TRBV5-1|TRBD2|TRBJ2-5
TGCGCCAGCAGCCCAGATCCGGGGGGATGGGAGACCCAGTACTTC
CASSPDPGGWETQYF
>NA|TRBV7-3|NA|TRBJ2-2
TGTGCCAGCAGTAAAAGCCGTGAAAGCTACACCGGGGAGCTGTTTTTT
CASSKSRESYTGELFF
>NA|TRBV7-9|TRBD1|TRBJ2-2
TGTGCCAGCAGCGGAGGGACAGGGAACACCGGGGAGCTGTTTTTT
CASSGGTGNTGELFF
>NA|TRBV7-3|NA|TRBJ2-3
TGTGCCAGCAGCTTAACGATTGGCGTAACAGATACGCAGTATTTT
CASSLTIGVTDTQYF
>few|TRBV12-5|NA|TRBJ1-5
TGTGCTAGTGGACCAGGAGGAAGCAATCAGCCCCAGCATTTT
CASGPGGSNQPQHF
>NA|TRBV30|NA|TRBJ1-2
TGTGCCTGGACTCGGACGGGAGCTAACTATGGCTACACCTTC
CAWTRTGANYGYTF
>few|TRBV6-5|TRBD2|TRBJ2-7
TGTGCCAGCAGCCTCACCTGGGGGGGAGGCGAGCAGTACTTC
CASSLTWGGGEQYF
>NA|TRBV18|NA|TRBJ2-7
TGTGCCAGCTCACCACACGGGACCGGGACGAACTCCTACGAGCAGTACTTC
CASSPHGTGTNSYEQYF
>NA|TRBV10-3|TRBD1|TRBJ1-1
TGTGCCATCAGTGTGGACAGGGAGGGCGCTAACACTGAAGCTTTCTTT
CAISVDREGANTEAFF
>NA|TRBV7-9|TRBD1|TRBJ2-1
TGTGCCAGCAGCGAGGGGGCAGGGGAGCAGTTCTTC
CASSEGAGEQFF
>NA|TRBV15|NA|TRBJ2-1
TGTGCCACCAGCAGAGATAGAGGGCTATTAATAGGGCAGTTCTTC
CATSRDRGLLIGQFF
>NA|TRBV29-1|NA|TRBJ2-1
TGCAGCGTTGACATAGCGACGAGTCATGAGCAGTTCTTC
CSVDIATSHEQFF
>few|TRBV12-5|NA|TRBJ1-6
TGTGCTAGTGGTCTACAGGGTAATTCACCCCTCCACTTT
CASGLQGNSPLHF
>NA|TRBV28|NA|TRBJ2-7
TGTGCCAGCAGTCGACACCCGGGGAACTACGAGCAGTACTTC
CASSRHPGNYEQYF
>NA|TRBV9|NA|TRBJ2-3
TGTGCCAGCAGCGTAGTAGGGACTACGCAGTATTTT
CASSVVGTTQYF
>few|TRBV27|TRBD2|TRBJ2-2
TGTGCCAGCAGTCCACTCCTTGTAAGACTAGCGGGAAACACCGGGGAGCTGTTTTTT
CASSPLLVRLAGNTGELFF
>few|TRBV5-8|TRBD1|TRBJ1-5
TGTGCCAGCAGCTTTTCAGGGGGCTTGCAGCCCCAGCATTTT
CASSFSGGLQPQHF
>NA|TRBV11-2|TRBD2|TRBJ2-7
TGTGCCAGCAGCTTAAGGAGCGGGAGTGACTACGAGCAGTACTTC
CASSLRSGSDYEQYF
>NA|TRBV27|NA|TRBJ2-5
TGTGCCAGCCATTCGATATACTCCGTTTGGGAGACCCAGTACTTC
CASHSIYSVWETQYF
>NA|TRBV20-1|NA|TRBJ2-7
TGCAGTCAGAGGACAGACTACGAGCAGTACTTC
CSQRTDYEQYF
>NA|TRBV4-2|TRBD2|TRBJ2-2
TGTGCCAGCAGCTTTAGCGGGGGGGCCCCTGGGGAGCTGTTTTTT
CASSFSGGAPGELFF
>NA|TRBV6-8|NA|TRBJ2-1
TGTGCCAGCAGCCCACCCAAAGCGTCCCACAATGAGCAGTTCTTC
CASSPPKASHNEQFF
>few|TRBV29-1|TRBD1|TRBJ1-3
TGCAGCGTTGAAGATCCCAGGGGGATATATTTT
CSVEDPRGIYF
>NA|TRBV10-2|NA|TRBJ1-4
TGCGCCAGCAGTGAGTGGGGTGATAAACTGTTTTTT
CASSEWGDKLFF
>few|TRBV27|NA|TRBJ2-1
TGTGCCAGCAGTTTAACCGGGACTCTGTTCTTC
CASSLTGTLFF